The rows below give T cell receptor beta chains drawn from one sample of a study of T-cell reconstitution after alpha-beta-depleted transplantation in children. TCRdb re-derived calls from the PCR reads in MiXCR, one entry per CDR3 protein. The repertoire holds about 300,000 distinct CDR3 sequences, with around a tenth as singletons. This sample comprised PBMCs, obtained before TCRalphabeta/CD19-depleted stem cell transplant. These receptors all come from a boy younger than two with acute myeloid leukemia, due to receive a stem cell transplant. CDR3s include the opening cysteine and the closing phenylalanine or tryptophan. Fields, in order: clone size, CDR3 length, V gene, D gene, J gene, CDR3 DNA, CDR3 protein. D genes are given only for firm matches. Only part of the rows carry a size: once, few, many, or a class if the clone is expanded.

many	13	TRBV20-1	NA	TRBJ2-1	TGCAGTGCTAGTGGCAGCCTTCGAGACGCGCAGTTCTTC	CSASGSLRDAQFF
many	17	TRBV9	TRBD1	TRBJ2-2	TGTGCCAGCAGCAGTAGTGACAGGGGGCAAGGCACCGGGGAGCTGTTTTTT	CASSSSDRGQGTGELFF
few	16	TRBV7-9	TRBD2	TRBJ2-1	TGTGCCAGCAGCTTTCCGGGACTAGCGGGGTACAATGAGCAGTTCTTC	CASSFPGLAGYNEQFF
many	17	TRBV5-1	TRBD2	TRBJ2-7	TGCGCCAGCAGCCTACTCGCCGGGGCTAGCGGCCCCTACGAGCAGTACTTC	CASSLLAGASGPYEQYF
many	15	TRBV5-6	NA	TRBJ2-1	TGTGCCAGCAGCGAGCTCACCGGCGTTTACAATGAGCAGTTCTTC	CASSELTGVYNEQFF
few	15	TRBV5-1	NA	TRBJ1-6	TGCGCCAGCAGCTTGATGATGCTTTATAATTCACCCCTCCACTTT	CASSLMMLYNSPLHF
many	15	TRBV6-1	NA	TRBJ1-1	TGTGCCAGCATGCGTACCCGGGGGGCGCATACTGAAGCTTTCTTT	CASMRTRGAHTEAFF
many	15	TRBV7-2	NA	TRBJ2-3	TGTGCCAGCAGCTCCGGGACACCCAGCACAGATACGCAGTATTTT	CASSSGTPSTDTQYF
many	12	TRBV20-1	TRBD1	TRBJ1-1	TGCAGTGCTGACAGGGTTCCGCTACGAGCTTTCTTT	CSADRVPLRAFF
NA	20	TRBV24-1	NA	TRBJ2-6	TGTGCCACCAGTGATTTGTCTAGGACGAAGACGTACTCTGGGGCCAACGTCCTGACTTTC	CATSDLSRTKTYSGANVLTF
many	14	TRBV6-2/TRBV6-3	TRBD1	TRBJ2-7	TGTGCCAGCAGTTCCGTAGGGGGCAGGTACGAGCAGTACTTC	CASSSVGGRYEQYF
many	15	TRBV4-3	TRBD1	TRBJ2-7	TGCGCCAGCAGCCAAGGCCAGGGGGCCACCTACGAGCAGTACTTC	CASSQGQGATYEQYF
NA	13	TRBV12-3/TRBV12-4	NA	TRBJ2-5	TGTGCCAGCACATCGGGGCTTCAAGAGACCCAGTACTTC	CASTSGLQETQYF
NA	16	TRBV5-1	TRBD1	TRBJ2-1	TGCGCCAGCAGCTTCCTTACAGGGGGCCTAGAGGATGAGCAGTTCTTC	CASSFLTGGLEDEQFF
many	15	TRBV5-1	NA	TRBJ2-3	TGCGCCAGCAGCGCCCGGGACCGAGCTACAGATACGCAGTATTTT	CASSARDRATDTQYF
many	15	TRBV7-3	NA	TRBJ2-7	TGTGCCAGCAGCTTTGACCCGGGACTTCCCAGGGAGCAGTACTTC	CASSFDPGLPREQYF
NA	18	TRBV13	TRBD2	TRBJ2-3	TGTGCCTGCTGTTTAGTGCCTGGACTAGTCCCAGCCACAGATACGCAGTATTTT	CACCLVPGLVPATDTQYF
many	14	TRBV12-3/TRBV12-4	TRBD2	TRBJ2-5	TGTGCCGTTAGTCGGGGGGGGACCCAAGAGACCCAGTACTTC	CAVSRGGTQETQYF
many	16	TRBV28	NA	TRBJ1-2	TGTGCCAGCAGCCCAGATGGGGACATCCCCCTTTATGGCTACACCTTC	CASSPDGDIPLYGYTF
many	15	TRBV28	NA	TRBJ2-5	TGTGCCAGCAGTCTACCGTATAGTGGGGGGGAGACCCAGTACTTC	CASSLPYSGGETQYF
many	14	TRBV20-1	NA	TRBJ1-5	TGCAGTGCTAGATCAGGGACTAGCAATCAGCCCCAGCATTTT	CSARSGTSNQPQHF
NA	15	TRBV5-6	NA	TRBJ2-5	TGTGCCAGCAGCTTAGCTCGGACTTTCCAAGAGACCCAGTACTTC	CASSLARTFQETQYF
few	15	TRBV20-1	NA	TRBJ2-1	TGCAGTGCTAGAGGGGGGGCTGCTACCTACAATGAGCAGTTCTTC	CSARGGAATYNEQFF
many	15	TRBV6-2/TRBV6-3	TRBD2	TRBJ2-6	TGTGCCAGCAGTTACTGGACTAGCTCGTATAACTCCCTGACTTTC	CASSYWTSSYNSLTF
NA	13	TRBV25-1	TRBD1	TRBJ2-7	TGTGCCAGCGGCCGACCGGGACAGGATCTCCAGTACTTC	CASGRPGQDLQYF
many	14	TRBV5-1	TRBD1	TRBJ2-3	TGCGCCAGCAGCTGGGACAGGGCCACAGATACGCAGTATTTT	CASSWDRATDTQYF
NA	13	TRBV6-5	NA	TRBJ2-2	TGTGCCAGCAGTTACGACGGGGCCGGGGAGCTGTTTTTT	CASSYDGAGELFF
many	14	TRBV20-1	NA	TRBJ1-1	TGCAGTGCTACCTACAGGGACCTCCCCTTGGAAGCTTTCTTT	CSATYRDLPLEAFF
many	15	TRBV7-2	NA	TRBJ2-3	TGTGCCAGCAGCTTAGCGCTCTATATCACAGATACGCAGTATTTT	CASSLALYITDTQYF
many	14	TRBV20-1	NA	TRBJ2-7	TGCAGTGCTAGAGTTGAGGGAAGAACCTACGAGCAGTACTTC	CSARVEGRTYEQYF
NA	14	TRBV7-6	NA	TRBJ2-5	TGTGCCAGCAGCTTAGTATACAGGCGGGAGACCCAGTACTTC	CASSLVYRRETQYF
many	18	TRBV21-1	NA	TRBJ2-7	TGTGCCAGCAGCAAAGCTCTCCATTGGGACAGGGGGGTCTACGAGCAGTACTTC	CASSKALHWDRGVYEQYF
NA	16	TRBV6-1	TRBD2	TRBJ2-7	TGTGCCAGCGATACGAGTACCGGGACTACGAACTACGAGCAGTACTTC	CASDTSTGTTNYEQYF
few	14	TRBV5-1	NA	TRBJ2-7	TGCGCCAGCAGCTTGGACAGGACTACCTACGAGCAGTACTTC	CASSLDRTTYEQYF
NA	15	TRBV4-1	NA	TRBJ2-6	TGCGCCAGCAGCCAAGAGCCCTTTGGGGCCAACGTCCTGACTTTC	CASSQEPFGANVLTF
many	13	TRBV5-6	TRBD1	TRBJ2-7	TGTGCCAGCAGCTACGGGACAGGCGACGCGCAGTACTTC	CASSYGTGDAQYF
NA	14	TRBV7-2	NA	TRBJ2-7	TGTGCCAGCAGCTTAGACGGTCTCTCCTACGAGCAGTACTTC	CASSLDGLSYEQYF
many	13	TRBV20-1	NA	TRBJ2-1	TGCAGTGCTGGAGGGGGAGTAGCAAATGAGCAGTTCTTC	CSAGGGVANEQFF
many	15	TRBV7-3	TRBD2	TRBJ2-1	TGTGCCAGCAGCCGGGGGGGCGGGGGGCCCAATGAGCAGTTCTTC	CASSRGGGGPNEQFF
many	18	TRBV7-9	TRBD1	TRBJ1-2	TGTGCCAGCAGCATAGACCGGGACAGGGGCCCTTCTAACTATGGCTACACCTTC	CASSIDRDRGPSNYGYTF
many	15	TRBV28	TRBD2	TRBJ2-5	TGTGCCAGCAGTCTCAGCGGGGTAGGAAGAGAGACCCAGTACTTC	CASSLSGVGRETQYF
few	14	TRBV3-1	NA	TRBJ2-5	TGTGCCAGCAGCCAAGAATGGGGCCAAGAGACCCAGTACTTC	CASSQEWGQETQYF
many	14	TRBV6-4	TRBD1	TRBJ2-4	TGTGCCAGCCCCGGACAGGTAGCCAAAAACATTCAGTACTTC	CASPGQVAKNIQYF
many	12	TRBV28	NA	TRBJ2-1	TGTGCCAGCAGCCCGGGCTGGGGGGAGCAGTTCTTC	CASSPGWGEQFF
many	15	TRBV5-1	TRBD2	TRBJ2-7	TGCGCCAGCAGCTCCCTTGGCGGGAGCTCCTACGAGCAGTACTTC	CASSSLGGSSYEQYF
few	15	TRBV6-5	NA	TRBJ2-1	TGTGCCAGCAGTTACGACGGGAACACGTACAATGAGCAGTTCTTC	CASSYDGNTYNEQFF
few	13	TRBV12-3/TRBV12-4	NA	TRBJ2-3	TGTGCCAGCACACAGGGACTAACAGATACGCAGTATTTT	CASTQGLTDTQYF
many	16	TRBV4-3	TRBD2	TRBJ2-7	TGCGCCAGCAGCCAAGGGGCCAGCGGGAGGGGCTACGAGCAGTACTTC	CASSQGASGRGYEQYF
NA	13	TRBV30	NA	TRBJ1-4	TGTGCCACTAGACAGGCAACTAATGAAAAACTGTTTTTT	CATRQATNEKLFF
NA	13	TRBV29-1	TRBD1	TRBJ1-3	TGCAGCGCTATGGACAGGGCCGGAAACACCATATATTTT	CSAMDRAGNTIYF
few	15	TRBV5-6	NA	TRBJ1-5	TGTGCCAGCAGCTTGAGGTGGGCCCACAATCAGCCCCAGCATTTT	CASSLRWAHNQPQHF
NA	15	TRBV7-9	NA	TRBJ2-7	TGTGCCAGCAGCTGGTACGGACTAAGCTCCTACGAGCAGTACTTC	CASSWYGLSSYEQYF
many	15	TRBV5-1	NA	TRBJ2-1	TGCGCCAGCAGGTACGGGACACCGACCTACAATGAGCAGTTCTTC	CASRYGTPTYNEQFF
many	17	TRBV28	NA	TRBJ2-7	TGTGCCAGCAGTATCTCACTAGTACAGGGCGACCTCTACGAGCAGTACTTC	CASSISLVQGDLYEQYF
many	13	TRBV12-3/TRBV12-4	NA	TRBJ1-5	TGTGCCAGCAGTTTCAGACAGTCCCAGCCCCAGCATTTT	CASSFRQSQPQHF
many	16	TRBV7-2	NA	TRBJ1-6	TGTGCCAGCAGCCTCCAGGGTGGGCTATATAATTCACCCCTCCACTTT	CASSLQGGLYNSPLHF
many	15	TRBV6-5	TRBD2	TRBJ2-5	TGTGCCAGCAGTTACGTAGCGGGATTCCAAGAGACCCAGTACTTC	CASSYVAGFQETQYF
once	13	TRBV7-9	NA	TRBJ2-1	TGTGCCAGCAGCCTCGAAAACGGGCGTGAGCAGTTCTTC	CASSLENGREQFF
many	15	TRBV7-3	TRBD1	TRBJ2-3	TGTGCCAGCAGCTCGACAGGGGGAGGCACAGATACGCAGTATTTT	CASSSTGGGTDTQYF
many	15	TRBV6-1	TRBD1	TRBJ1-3	TGTGCCAGCAGGGGACAGGTCAGCTCTGGAAACACCATATATTTT	CASRGQVSSGNTIYF